This entry concerns a single TCR beta chain. What it recognizes is unknown. The data belong to a study of cytomegalovirus exposure and HLA in healthy donors. Study as a whole: HLA-typed donors were the source of about 85 million unique TCRs held in an early data release. Study observations and caveats: In a later analysis, TCR association rates varied by HLA locus: DRB1 most, HLA-C fewest.

The length of the CDR3 is 17 residues. The germline CDR1 and CDR2 sequences are LNHDA and SQIVND (reference sequence). Unmatched junction bases numbered 3, after V lost 1 base and J lost 0 bases. Researchers ran the PCR with 60 Vbeta and 13 Jbeta primers. The table came from immunoSEQ multiplex PCR; TCRdb's copy has only in-frame clones and leaves some out. The table lists around 160,000 clones, 68% of them singletons, with 2.8% in the top ten. Sequenced sample: PBMCs. The chain is built from TRBV19 and TRBJ1-5; the match to TRBD1 covers 10 bases. This receptor was taken from a woman between 40 and 55 years old in good health and CMV-seropositive. CDR3 in amino acids: CASSIGDRGVSNQPQHF. In DNA form, the CDR3 reads TGTGCCAGTAGTATAGGGGACAGGGGAGTTAGCAATCAGCCCCAGCATTTT.